These 2 T cell receptor beta chains originate from one sample sequenced in a study of blood T cells in healthy people across ages. Then a second PCR, running roughly 6 to 11 cycles, was carried out with a sample-barcoded 5' primer and a J-beta primer mix. TCRdb reanalysed the 5' RACE reads using MiXCR and keeps one entry per CDR3 protein. The sample has about 1,400,000 distinct CDR3 sequences, approximately 59% seen once. The material sequenced was blood. The source is a man aged 18 to 29 in good health.

Here the CDR3 reads CASSLTGMPETQYF. The CDR3 nucleotides are TGTGCCAGCAGCTTGACAGGGATGCCAGAGACCCAGTACTTC. The chain carries TRBV11-2 and TRBJ2-5; 7 bases line up with TRBD1. Trimming removed 3 bases from V and 4 bases from J; junction bases left unmatched: 5. The CDR3 consists of 14 residues. CDR1 is SGHAT, CDR2 FQNNGV, per germline.

The chain has TRBV15 and TRBJ2-1, with D perhaps TRBD2 (6 bases). The CDR3 runs to 15 residues. The V end lost 0 bases, the J end lost 7 bases, and 13 bases lay between the germline ends. Germline CDR1 and CDR2: LNHNV and YYDKDF (reference sequence). The CDR3 is CATSRDPTRGNEQFF. The CDR3 DNA sequence: TGTGCCACCAGCAGAGATCCTACCCGGGGGAATGAGCAGTTCTTC.